One and the same sample provided the 2 T cell receptor beta chains below, sequenced in a study of technical replicates of blood from several donors (dated by TCRdb to between 2016 and 2019). Libraries were made using the immunoSEQ multiplex PCR assay. TCRdb retrieved this table from immuneACCESS and kept in-frame rearrangements only. Not all clones are present; in checked studies, unresolved V genes account for under half, and no reason is known for the remainder. The sample table shows approximately 80,000 clones, and approximately 91% are seen once. Of the sample, under 0.5% falls within the top ten clones. Sequenced: T cells isolated from PBMCs. Receptors were obtained from a human donor in good health.

The chain uses TRBV28 and TRBJ1-5; 10 bases fit TRBD1. The germline CDR1 and CDR2 sequences are MDHEN and SYDVKM. With V trimmed by 5 bases and J by 5 bases, 9 bases remained unmatched. The CDR3 is made up of 16 amino acids. The CDR3 protein is CASSPWDRGLDQPQHF. CDR3 sequence (DNA): TGTGCCAGCAGTCCGTGGGACAGGGGTTTGGATCAGCCCCAGCATTTT.

The chain joins TRBV7-2 to TRBJ1-2; TRBD1 is a possible D gene (6 bases). The CDR3 consists of 16 residues. Germline-derived CDR1 and CDR2 are SGHTA and FQGNSA. Trimming took off 2 bases at V and 5 bases at J, with 18 bases between the two ends. CDR3 sequence reads: CASSLSPDRMGYGYTF. DNA of the CDR3: TGTGCCAGCAGCTTAAGCCCTGACAGGATGGGGTATGGCTACACCTTC.